Ten or more counts support the clone carrying this TCR beta chain. Its antigen is unknown. These data come from a study of T-cell reconstitution after alpha-beta-depleted transplantation in children. Preparation of the TCRbeta library used unique molecular identifiers. TCRdb recomputed calls from the PCR reads with MiXCR, one row per CDR3 protein. The data contain about 210,000 distinct CDR3 sequences, roughly a sixth of them seen just once; the ten biggest clones take up roughly two fifths. V was shortened by 7 bases and J by 4 bases, with 9 bases between the two germline ends. Germline lookup yields CDR1 SGDLS and CDR2 YYNGEE. The CDR3 length is 12 residues. The study's findings and limits: The origin of alpha-beta T cells about two months after transplant was reportedly several hundred expanded graft clones.

The TCR comes from a male patient aged 2 to 10 who had a stem cell transplant for acute lymphoblastic leukemia, so the T cells may come from the graft donor. The chain joins TRBV9 to TRBJ2-1; tentatively, D is TRBD1 (5 bases). This material consisted of PBMCs, mostly from graft donor cells, taken 360 days after TCRalphabeta/CD19-depleted stem cell transplant. Here the CDR3 DNA reads TGTGCCAGCTCCAGGGATTACAATGAGCAGTTCTTC. Translation: CASSRDYNEQFF.